One and the same sample provided the 16 T cell receptor beta chains below, sequenced in a study of shared clonotypes between healthy human individuals. The repertoire was sequenced with immunoSEQ multiplex PCR; TCRdb's copy has only in-frame clones and lacks some. The table lists 2 million or so clones, roughly 96% of them singletons. Sequencing was performed on naive CD4+ T cells sorted from blood. Subset given: CD45RA+ positively selected. The receptors come from a man younger than 30 in good health.

J is TRBJ2-7 and V is TRBV6-5, with D possibly being TRBD1 (6 bases). The ends were cut back, 5 bases at V and 2 bases at J, with 13 bases in the middle. The CDR3 spans 14 residues. The V gene's germline CDR1 is MNHEY and CDR2 SVGAGI. This CDR3 reads CASSTHGTTYEQYF. The CDR3 coding sequence is TGTGCCAGCAGTACGCACGGGACAACCTACGAGCAGTACTTC.

V usage is TRBV5-1 and J usage is TRBJ2-1; 7 bases agree with TRBD1. The V gene's germline CDR1 is SGHRS and CDR2 YFSETQ. This CDR3 comprises 16 residues. Unmatched junction bases numbered 9, after V lost 4 bases and J lost 2 bases. CDR3 bases: TGCGCCAGCAGCCAACAGGGGCAGGGCGCCTACAATGAGCAGTTCTTC. Translated, it gives CASSQQGQGAYNEQFF.

V usage is TRBV11-2 and J usage is TRBJ1-1; no clear D gene. Germline CDR1 and CDR2: SGHAT and FQNNGV. The CDR3 runs 14 residues. V was pared by 1 base and J by 9 bases, with 15 bases between. CDR3 DNA sequence: TGTGCCAGCAGCTTAGGGATAGGGAGTGATAAAGCTTTCTTT. It specifies CASSLGIGSDKAFF.

The chain combines TRBV11-2 with TRBJ2-2; 10 positions agree with TRBD1. V shed 5 bases and J 5 bases; nucleotides not matched to a gene: 5. From germline, CDR1 is SGHAT and CDR2 FQNNGV. CDR3 length: 15 amino acids. For the CDR3, the DNA is TGTGCCAGCAGCACCCGGACAGGGGGAACCGGGGAGCTGTTTTTT. Translating it yields CASSTRTGGTGELFF.

The sample holds one count of this clone. The CDR3 here is CASRLVGPETQYF. The CDR3 nucleotides are TGTGCAAGTCGCTTAGTGGGGCCGGAGACCCAGTACTTC. The chain joins TRBV12-2 to TRBJ2-5; whether TRBD1, the table's D call, matches the DNA was not checked. TRBV12-2 is described as a pseudogene. The CDR3 extends over 13 amino acids.

The chain combines TRBV19 with TRBJ2-1; TRBD2 is a possible D gene (6 bases). Germline V gene lookup returns CDR1 LNHDA and CDR2 SQIVND (reference sequence). Trimming shortened V by 6 bases and J by 5 bases, and 11 bases separated the two germline ends. This CDR3 comprises 13 residues. The CDR3 loop is CASRYLAHNEQFF. CDR3 in DNA: TGTGCCAGTAGGTACCTAGCGCACAATGAGCAGTTCTTC.

The genes are TRBV29-1 and TRBJ2-1; 9 positions match TRBD2. Germline CDR1 is SQVTM and CDR2 is ANQGSEA. The CDR3 is 13 amino acids. The CDR3 region is CSEVAGGPNEQFF. CDR3 nucleotide sequence: TGCAGTGAAGTCGCGGGGGGGCCCAATGAGCAGTTCTTC.

The chain joins TRBV28 to TRBJ2-3, with TRBD1 matching over 8 bases. Unmatched junction bases numbered 3, after V lost 5 bases and J lost 2 bases. CDR1 and CDR2 (germline): MDHEN, SYDVKM. The CDR3 has 14 residues. CDR3 in DNA: TGTGCCAGCAGTAAGGGACAGGTCACAGATACGCAGTATTTT. Translating gives CASSKGQVTDTQYF.

The J gene is TRBJ2-3, the V gene TRBV10-3; TRBD2 matches 11 bases. Germline lookup yields CDR1 ENHRY and CDR2 SYGVKD. The CDR3 spans 18 residues. After removal of 3 bases from V and 1 base from J, the junction contained 9 bases not matched to a gene. CDR3 nucleotide sequence: TGTGCCATCAGTGATTTAGGGGCGACTAGCGGGGGCACAGATACGCAGTATTTT. Residues: CAISDLGATSGGTDTQYF.

The chain links TRBV11-2 to TRBJ2-7; weak D call: TRBD1 (6 bases). The CDR3 is made up of 17 amino acids. Germline lookup yields CDR1 SGHAT and CDR2 FQNNGV. Trimming stripped 3 bases from V and 2 bases from J, with 20 bases between. The CDR3 DNA reads as TGTGCCAGCAGCTTCGGATATTCGGCAGGGGCTACCTACGAGCAGTACTTC. This gives the protein CASSFGYSAGATYEQYF.

In regard to this clone: Other DNA sequences within the sample encode an identical CDR3. This sequence joins TRBV2 and TRBJ2-7, with 8 bases matching TRBD1. The CDR3 consists of 11 residues. Unmatched junction bases numbered 1, after V lost 8 bases and J lost 4 bases. Germline V CDR1 and CDR2: SNHLY, FYNNEI. As DNA, the CDR3 is TGTGCCAGCCGACAGGGGTACGAGCAGTACTTC. Encoded protein: CASRQGYEQYF.

The chain joins TRBV11-2 to TRBJ2-1; 14 nucleotides align to TRBD2. Germline assignment: CDR1 SGHAT and CDR2 FQNNGV. CDR3 length equals 18 residues. V gave up 4 bases and J gave up 0 bases; unmatched junction bases: 5. CDR3 bases: TGTGCCAGCAGCTGGACTAGCGGGAGGATGAGCTCCTACAATGAGCAGTTCTTC. This encodes CASSWTSGRMSSYNEQFF.

J is TRBJ2-7 and V is TRBV7-6, with TRBD1 as a possible D gene (5 bases). The CDR3 has 15 residues. The V gene lost 5 bases and the J gene lost 3 bases, with 17 bases spanning the gap. CDR1 is SGHVS and CDR2 is FNYEAQ in the germline V gene. The CDR3 here is CASSEIDSPSYEQYF. For the CDR3, the DNA is TGTGCCAGCAGCGAGATCGACAGCCCAAGCTACGAGCAGTACTTC.

This clone has just one count. V is TRBV9 and J is TRBJ2-7; TRBD1 or TRBD2 may be the D gene (5 bases each). V was pared by 0 bases and J by 7 bases, with 20 bases between. The CDR3 runs 16 residues. Germline V lookup: CDR1 SGDLS, CDR2 YYNGEE. The CDR3 nucleotides read TGTGCCAGCAGCGTAGGGGACGAGGTTAAAGGAGTGGAGCAGTACTTC. Translation gives CASSVGDEVKGVEQYF.

The rearrangement uses TRBV28 and TRBJ2-3; 12 nucleotides align to TRBD2. Germline lookup yields CDR1 MDHEN and CDR2 SYDVKM. The CDR3 runs to 12 residues. CDR3 region: CTSGGRTDTQYF. The CDR3 DNA is TGTACTAGCGGGGGGCGCACAGATACGCAGTATTTT.

The chain employs TRBV12-5 and TRBJ1-5; 9 bases are shared with TRBD1. Germline CDR1 reads LGHNT; CDR2 reads FRNRAP. This CDR3 is 13 amino acids long. V trimming: 7 bases; J trimming: 5 bases; junction bases outside the gene matches: 3. This CDR3 is CASAGQGYQPQHF. CDR3 sequence (DNA): TGTGCTAGTGCGGGACAGGGTTATCAGCCCCAGCATTTT. The variable domain in full, with the rest retrieved from reference TRBV12-5 and TRBJ1-5, is DARVTQTPRHKVTEMGQEVTMRCQPILGHNTVFWYRQTMMQGLELLAYFRNRAPLDDSGMPKDRFSAEMPDATLATLKIQPSEPRDSAVYFCASAGQGYQPQHFGDGTRLSIL.